These 14 T cell receptor beta chains were all obtained from the same sample, sequenced in a study of blood T cell repertoires in COVID-19. TCRdb's copy holds only in-frame clones and misses some; the assay was immunoSEQ multiplex PCR. Altogether 180,000 or so clones are present, more than 75% being singletons, with the ten largest covering roughly 9.4%. The sample consisted of peripheral blood. The receptor source for this set is a woman aged 45-59 years with active or convalescent COVID-19.

In this sample, this clone turned up a few times. This chain uses TRBV27 with TRBJ1-1, with TRBD1 matching 12 bases. Germline-derived CDR1 and CDR2 are MNHEY and SMNVEV (reference sequence). The CDR3 extends over 13 amino acids. Germline trimming cut 4 bases from V and 14 bases from J; bases unmatched to any gene: 8. The CDR3 reads CASSYSGTGGSFF. The CDR3, as DNA: TGTGCCAGCAGTTACTCCGGGACAGGGGGCTCGTTCTTT.

V gene TRBV4-3 combines with J gene TRBJ1-4; TRBD1 aligns across 8 bases. The CDR3 is 17 residues long. The germline V gene encodes CDR1 LGHNA and CDR2 YSLEER. Trimming cost V 0 bases and J 12 bases; bases outside gene matches: 15. CDR3: CASSQDRPTGGRVELFF. As DNA, the CDR3 is TGCGCCAGCAGCCAAGATCGCCCCACAGGGGGTAGGGTCGAACTGTTTTTT.

The gene calls are TRBV19 and TRBJ2-1; 10 positions match TRBD1. Germline V gene lookup returns CDR1 LNHDA and CDR2 SQIVND (reference sequence). The CDR3 contains 15 residues. The V segment lost 7 bases and the J segment 0 bases; nucleotides outside the gene matches: 3. The CDR3 protein is CASMWTGGSYNEQFF. CDR3 DNA: TGTGCCAGTATGTGGACAGGGGGCTCCTACAATGAGCAGTTCTTC.

The genes are TRBV7-2 and TRBJ1-1; D might be TRBD1 (5 bases). V dropped 4 bases and J dropped 1 base, with 25 bases sitting between them. Germline V gives CDR1 SGHTA, CDR2 FQGNSA. The CDR3 runs 19 residues. CDR3 sequence: CASSSRGMQGRRGNTEAFF. CDR3 DNA sequence: TGTGCCAGCAGCTCCCGAGGTATGCAGGGCCGGAGGGGGAACACTGAAGCTTTCTTT. Combining the CDR3 with reference TRBV7-2 and TRBJ1-1 gives the whole variable domain GAGVSQSPSNKVTEKGKDVELRCDPISGHTALYWYRQSLGQGLEFLIYFQGNSAPDKSGLPSDRFSAERTGGSVSTLTIQRTQQEDSAVYLCASSSRGMQGRRGNTEAFFGQGTRLTVV.

V usage is TRBV4-2 and J usage is TRBJ1-5; TRBD1 agrees at 7 bases. Germline CDR1 and CDR2: LGHNA and YNFKEQ. The CDR3 extends over 15 amino acids. Trimming took 3 bases from V and 7 from J; bases not matched to a gene: 9. In DNA form, the CDR3 reads TGTGCCAGCAGCCATCCTGACAGGGAAGGGCAGCCCCAGCATTTT. This sequence encodes CASSHPDREGQPQHF.

The chain combines TRBV19 with TRBJ2-1, with 11 positions matching TRBD2. Losses at the gene ends were 3 bases for V and 3 bases for J; bases not matched to a gene: 1. CDR1 and CDR2 from the germline V gene are LNHDA and SQIVND (reference sequence). This CDR3 spans 15 amino acids. The chain's CDR3 is CASSIGTSGYNEQFF. In DNA form, the CDR3 reads TGTGCCAGTAGTATTGGGACTAGCGGCTACAATGAGCAGTTCTTC.

This clone was counted only a few times. The chain couples TRBV5-4 to TRBJ2-7; TRBD2 matches at 9 bases. The germline gives CDR1 SGHNT, CDR2 YYREEE (reference sequence). This CDR3 is built from 17 residues. After removal of 4 bases from V and 2 bases from J, the junction contained 13 bases not matched to a gene. CDR3 sequence: CASSTTELAGLPYEQYF. CDR3 DNA sequence: TGTGCCAGCAGCACGACAGAACTAGCGGGCCTACCCTACGAGCAGTACTTC.

The chain employs TRBV7-2 and TRBJ2-5, with 11 bases lining up with TRBD2. The V segment lost 5 bases and the J segment 9 bases; nucleotides outside the gene matches: 11. Germline lookup yields CDR1 SGHTA and CDR2 FQGNSA. This CDR3 is 15 amino acids long. The CDR3 DNA sequence: TGTGCCAGCAGCGCCGATCGACTAGCGGGGAGAGCCCAGTACTTC. Amino acid sequence: CASSADRLAGRAQYF.

This chain's CDR3 is CASSLRLRGSNYGYTF. DNA for the CDR3: TGTGCCAGCAGCCTAAGGCTCAGGGGCTCCAACTATGGCTACACCTTC. The V gene is TRBV3-1 (or the pseudogene TRBV3-2), the J gene TRBJ1-2; D may be TRBD1 (6 bases). V lost 4 bases to trimming and J lost 2 bases, with 17 bases between them. The CDR3 contains 16 residues. The germline CDR1 and CDR2 sequences are LGHDT and YNNKEL (reference sequence).

A single count supports this clone. Additional DNA sequences in this sample encode the identical CDR3. The V gene is TRBV5-1, the J gene TRBJ2-7, with D maybe TRBD1 (6 bases). The V end lost 0 bases, the J end lost 3 bases, and 7 bases lay between the germline ends. Germline V lookup: CDR1 SGHRS, CDR2 YFSETQ. There are 13 residues in the CDR3. The CDR3 reads CASSLDRDYEQYF. The CDR3 DNA is TGCGCCAGCAGCTTGGACAGGGACTACGAGCAGTACTTC.

V and J are TRBV12-3 or TRBV12-4 and TRBJ2-5, with a possible D match to TRBD2 (6 bases). V dropped 5 bases and J dropped 10 bases, with 14 bases sitting between them. This CDR3 has 12 residues. DNA for the CDR3: TGTGCCAGCAGTGGGGTCCGGGGGAGCCAGTACTTC. The encoded protein is CASSGVRGSQYF.

The chain is built from TRBV25-1 and TRBJ2-1; D perhaps matches TRBD2 (5 bases). The germline V and J ends were trimmed by 6 bases and 9 bases, with 21 bases remaining between them. CDR1 MGHDK and CDR2 SYGVNS come from the germline V gene. The CDR3 runs 15 residues. CDR3 amino acids: CASSAMGEGKGEQFF. CDR3 coding DNA: TGTGCCAGCAGCGCTATGGGCGAGGGAAAGGGTGAGCAGTTCTTC.

The genes are TRBV18 and TRBJ2-7; TRBD1 might be the D (6 bases). V was cut by 3 bases and J by 5 bases, with 14 bases left in between. The V gene's germline CDR1 is KGHSH and CDR2 LQKENI. The CDR3 runs to 14 residues. This CDR3 reads CASSPGQGPNEQYF. The CDR3 DNA reads as TGTGCCAGCTCACCGGGACAAGGCCCCAACGAGCAGTACTTC.

In its sample, this clone was seen once. CDR3 nucleotide sequence: TGTGCCAGCAGTACCCCGGGACAGGCGCCGGGGGACGAGCAGTACTTC. Translating gives CASSTPGQAPGDEQYF. The genes are TRBV28 and TRBJ2-7; 8 positions match TRBD1. V was pared by 5 bases and J by 5 bases, with 14 bases of the junction left unmatched. Germline CDR1 is MDHEN and CDR2 is SYDVKM. This CDR3 has 16 residues.